This record concerns one T cell receptor (beta chain) sequence. Its antigen is not known. This sample is part of a study of cytomegalovirus exposure and HLA in healthy donors. The study, taken as a whole, reports: A later analysis by the authors found several of the most significant clusters apparently linked to common viral pathogens. Highly shared sequence variants in one cluster were likely a sequencing artifact. Earlier analysis yielded a pattern in which most TCR beta V segments were productive about 87% or about 30% of the time.

The CDR3 spans 14 residues. From germline, CDR1 is SGHTA and CDR2 FQGNSA. The J segment lost 5 bases and the V segment lost 5 bases, leaving 8 bases of the junction unmatched. The PCR employed 60 Vbeta primers together with 13 Jbeta primers. The data were produced by immunoSEQ multiplex PCR, yet TCRdb's version contains in-frame clones alone and is incomplete. This sample carries about 98,000 clones, roughly 70% of them seen once, and the ten largest clones take approximately 1.8%. The clonotype comes from a male donor in good health and CMV-seronegative. The material sequenced was PBMCs. This sequence joins TRBV7-2 and TRBJ2-7; TRBD1 matches 8 bases. CDR3 region: CASSPSRGRDEQYF. CDR3 bases: TGTGCCAGCAGCCCTTCCAGGGGGCGGGACGAGCAGTACTTC.